The 15 T cell receptor beta chains below come from one sample, sequenced in a study of T cell responses to AZD1222 COVID-19 vaccine. TCRdb keeps only in-frame clones here, not all; method: immunoSEQ multiplex PCR. In the table there are around 110,000 clones, more than 75% of which are singletons. Material: peripheral blood, obtained on day 0 of AZD1222 vaccination. The origin of the receptors is an adult in good health.

The chain uses TRBV5-5 and TRBJ1-5; D is perhaps TRBD1 (5 bases). V was trimmed by 4 bases and J by 4 bases, leaving 15 bases between them. The CDR3 consists of 15 residues. Germline V CDR1 and CDR2: SGHKS, YYEKEE (reference sequence). The chain's CDR3 is CASSHGPGLNQPQHF. DNA of the CDR3: TGTGCCAGCAGCCACGGGCCAGGGCTTAATCAGCCCCAGCATTTT.

J is TRBJ2-1 and V is TRBV5-4, with a possible D match to TRBD2 (7 bases). Germline-derived CDR1 and CDR2 are SGHNT and YYREEE (reference sequence). The V end lost 4 bases, the J end lost 14 bases, and 16 bases lay between the germline ends. The CDR3 is 12 residues long. The CDR3 DNA reads TGTGCCAGCAGCCCGCAGGGGAGGGAGAAGTTCTTC. Amino acids: CASSPQGREKFF. The variable domain in full, completed from reference TRBV5-4 and TRBJ2-1, reads ETGVTQSPTHLIKTRGQQVTLRCSSQSGHNTVSWYQQALGQGPQFIFQYYREEENGRGNFPPRFSGLQFPNYSSELNVNALELDDSALYLCASSPQGREKFFGPGTRLTVL.

The V call is TRBV25-1, the J call TRBJ2-2, with D perhaps matching TRBD1 (5 bases). Germline V lookup: CDR1 MGHDK, CDR2 SYGVNS. V dropped 2 bases and J dropped 2 bases, with 6 bases sitting between them. This CDR3 has 14 residues. This CDR3 is CASSERGNTGELFF. For the CDR3, the DNA is TGTGCCAGCAGTGAAAGGGGCAACACCGGGGAGCTGTTTTTT. Complete variable domain (other parts from reference TRBV25-1 and TRBJ2-2): EADIYQTPRYLVIGTGKKITLECSQTMGHDKMYWYQQDPGMELHLIHYSYGVNSTEKGDLSSESTVSRIRTEHFPLTLESARPSHTSQYLCASSERGNTGELFFGEGSRLTVL.

The chain uses TRBV10-3 and TRBJ1-3; D uncertain. The V gene lost 5 bases and the J gene lost 1 base, with 6 bases spanning the gap. The length of the CDR3 is 13 residues. Per the germline V gene, CDR1 is ENHRY and CDR2 is SYGVKD. The CDR3 is CAISKPSGNTIYF. The CDR3 coding sequence is TGTGCCATCAGTAAGCCTTCTGGAAACACCATATATTTT.

CDR3 in amino acids: CASRRSARTSSNQPQHF. CDR3 bases: TGTGCCAGCAGACGGTCCGCACGTACTTCAAGCAATCAGCCCCAGCATTTT. The rearrangement joins TRBV27 to TRBJ1-5, with D hard to call. Trimming left V 6 bases short and J 1 base short, with 19 bases between. This CDR3 comprises 17 residues. CDR1 MNHEY and CDR2 SMNVEV come from the germline V gene (reference sequence).

This clone has only a few counts. The V and J genes are TRBV5-1 and TRBJ2-7; perhaps TRBD1 as D (6 bases). Trimming stripped 9 bases from V and 0 bases from J, with 13 bases between. This CDR3 spans 13 amino acids. Per the germline V gene, CDR1 is SGHRS and CDR2 is YFSETQ. In DNA, the CDR3 is TGCGCCACATCGACAGGTTTCTCCTACGAGCAGTACTTC. It specifies CATSTGFSYEQYF.

The V and J genes are TRBV5-1 and TRBJ2-5; tentative D call: TRBD1 (6 bases). The CDR3 runs to 14 residues. V lost 4 bases to trimming and J lost 3 bases, with 13 bases between them. The germline V gene encodes CDR1 SGHRS and CDR2 YFSETQ. CDR3 protein: CASSPLNREETQYF. CDR3 nucleotide sequence: TGCGCCAGCAGCCCACTGAACAGGGAAGAGACCCAGTACTTC. Variable domain in full (rest from reference TRBV5-1 and TRBJ2-5): KAGVTQTPRYLIKTRGQQVTLSCSPISGHRSVSWYQQTPGQGLQFLFEYFSETQRNKGNFPGRFSGRQFSNSRSEMNVSTLELGDSALYLCASSPLNREETQYFGPGTRLLVL.

The CDR3 loop is CASSETYEQYF. The CDR3 DNA reads as TGCGCCAGCAGTGAGACCTACGAGCAGTACTTC. The J gene is TRBJ2-7, the V gene TRBV10-2; no definite D call. Germline values: CDR1 WSHSY, CDR2 SAAADI. With 2 bases removed from V and 2 bases from J, the gap between germline ends came to 1 base. This CDR3 region has 11 residues.

The genes are TRBV5-1 and TRBJ1-1; D remains unclear. CDR1 SGHRS and CDR2 YFSETQ come from the germline V gene. Trimming removed 1 base at V and 8 bases at J, with 15 bases between. The length of the CDR3 is 14 residues. The CDR3 nucleotides are TGCGCCAGCAGCTTGTCCGGCTCCACCAGGGAAGCTTTCTTT. Its protein is CASSLSGSTREAFF.

This clone ranks as large. The V and J genes are TRBV28 and TRBJ2-7; D is ambiguous. Trimming removed 6 bases at V and 2 bases at J, with 14 bases between. CDR1 is MDHEN and CDR2 is SYDVKM in the germline V gene. The CDR3 runs to 14 residues. The CDR3 loop reads CASREKGLPYEQYF. CDR3 DNA: TGTGCCAGCAGAGAGAAAGGTCTACCCTACGAGCAGTACTTC. Drawing the rest from reference TRBV28 and TRBJ2-7, the complete variable domain is DVKVTQSSRYLVKRTGEKVFLECVQDMDHENMFWYRQDPGLGLRLIYFSYDVKMKEKGDIPEGYSVSREKKERFSLILESASTNQTSMYLCASREKGLPYEQYFGPGTRLTVT.

The gene calls are TRBV28 and TRBJ1-4; D is undetermined. The ends were cut back, 5 bases at V and 5 bases at J, with 12 bases in the middle. The CDR3 contains 14 residues. Germline V CDR1 and CDR2: MDHEN, SYDVKM. This chain's CDR3 is CASSPKDNNEKLFF. The CDR3 region has the DNA TGTGCCAGCAGTCCGAAGGATAACAATGAAAAACTGTTTTTT.

The J gene is TRBJ2-2, the V gene TRBV24-1; D uncertain. This CDR3 is built from 13 residues. The V and J ends lost 5 bases and 5 bases respectively, with 8 bases between them. Germline CDR1 KGHDR, CDR2 SFDVKD. Written as DNA, the CDR3 is TGTGCCACCAGTGGGTCACAGACCGGGGAGCTGTTTTTT. It encodes CATSGSQTGELFF.

The rearrangement uses TRBV7-9 and TRBJ1-3, with unresolved D. The CDR3 is 15 amino acids. The germline V gene has CDR1 SEHNR and CDR2 FQNEAQ (reference sequence). Trimming pared 3 bases from V and 2 bases from J, leaving 11 bases between. CDR3 amino acids: CASSFRYGPGNTIYF. CDR3 bases: TGTGCCAGCAGCTTTAGGTATGGGCCTGGAAACACCATATATTTT.

This chain connects TRBV7-2 to TRBJ1-6; D might be TRBD1 (5 bases). Trimming stripped 5 bases from V and 8 bases from J, with 16 bases between. Per germline, CDR1 SGHTA and CDR2 FQGNSA. The CDR3 contains 15 residues. The DNA of the CDR3 is TGTGCCAGCAGCCCTACAGCAGGGAGTCATTCACCCCTCCACTTT. Its protein is CASSPTAGSHSPLHF.

The J gene is TRBJ2-4, the V gene TRBV6-5; 10 bases map to TRBD1. With V trimmed by 6 bases and J by 7 bases, 6 bases remained unmatched. The length of the CDR3 is 14 residues. Germline V gene data show CDR1 as MNHEY and CDR2 as SVGAGI. CDR3 sequence: CASRVLDRGNIQYF. The CDR3 nucleotides are TGTGCCAGCAGGGTCTTGGACAGGGGGAACATTCAGTACTTC.